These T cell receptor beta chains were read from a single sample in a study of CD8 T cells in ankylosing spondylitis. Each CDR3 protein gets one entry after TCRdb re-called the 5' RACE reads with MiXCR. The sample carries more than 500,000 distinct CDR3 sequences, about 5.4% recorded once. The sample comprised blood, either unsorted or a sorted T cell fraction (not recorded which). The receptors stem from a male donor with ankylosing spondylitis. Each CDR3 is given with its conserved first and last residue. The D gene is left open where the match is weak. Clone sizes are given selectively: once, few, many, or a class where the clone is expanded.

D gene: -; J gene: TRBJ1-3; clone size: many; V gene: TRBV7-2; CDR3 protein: CASSLAPLRNPGNTIYF; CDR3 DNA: TGTGCCAGCAGCTTAGCTCCTCTCAGAAACCCTGGAAACACCATATATTTT
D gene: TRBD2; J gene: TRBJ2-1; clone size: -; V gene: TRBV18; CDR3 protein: CASSPPKLAGRDEQFF; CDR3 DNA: TGTGCCAGCTCACCACCAAAACTAGCGGGACGGGATGAGCAGTTCTTC
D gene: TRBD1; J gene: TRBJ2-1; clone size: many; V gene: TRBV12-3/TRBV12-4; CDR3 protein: CASSEGQGATRIF; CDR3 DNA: TGTGCCAGCAGCGAGGGACAGGGGGCGACTCGGATCTTC
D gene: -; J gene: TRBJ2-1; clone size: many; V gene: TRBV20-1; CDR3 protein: CSARGPSYNEQFF; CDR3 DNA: TGCAGTGCTAGAGGACCCTCCTACAATGAGCAGTTCTTC
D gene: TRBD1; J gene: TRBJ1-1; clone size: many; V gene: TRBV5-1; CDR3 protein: CASSSFRDRTLNTEAFF; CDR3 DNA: TGCGCCAGCAGCTCCTTCCGGGACAGGACTTTGAACACTGAAGCTTTCTTT
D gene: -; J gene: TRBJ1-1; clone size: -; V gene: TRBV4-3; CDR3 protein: CASSRGLGLVNTEAFF; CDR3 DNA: TGCGCCAGCAGCCGTGGGCTGGGGCTAGTGAACACTGAAGCTTTCTTT
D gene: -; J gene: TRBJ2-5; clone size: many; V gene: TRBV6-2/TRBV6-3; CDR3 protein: CASSYRRPQETQYF; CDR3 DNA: TGTGCCAGCAGTTACAGGAGACCACAAGAGACCCAGTACTTC
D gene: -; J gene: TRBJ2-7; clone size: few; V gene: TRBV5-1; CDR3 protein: CASSFTGMYEQYF; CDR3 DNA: TGCGCCAGCAGCTTTACAGGGATGTACGAGCAGTACTTC
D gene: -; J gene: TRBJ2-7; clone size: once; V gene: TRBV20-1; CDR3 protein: CSARGSGDYEQYF; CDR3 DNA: TGCAGTGCTAGAGGATCGGGGGACTACGAGCAGTACTTC
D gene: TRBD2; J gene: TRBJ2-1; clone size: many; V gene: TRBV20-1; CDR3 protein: CSAPAGGNEQFF; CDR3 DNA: TGCAGTGCCCCGGCGGGGGGGAATGAGCAGTTCTTC
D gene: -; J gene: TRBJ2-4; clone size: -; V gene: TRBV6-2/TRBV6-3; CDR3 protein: CASSYISLDGDIQYF; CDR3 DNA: TGTGCCAGCAGTTACATCTCCCTGGACGGAGACATTCAGTACTTC
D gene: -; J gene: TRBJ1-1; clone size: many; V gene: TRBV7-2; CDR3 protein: CASSLRWQAEAFF; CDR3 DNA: TGTGCCAGCAGCTTACGGTGGCAGGCTGAAGCTTTCTTT
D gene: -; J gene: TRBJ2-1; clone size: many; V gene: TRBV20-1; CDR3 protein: CSAAHRGSFFYEQFF; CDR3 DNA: TGCAGTGCCGCCCATCGGGGTTCTTTTTTCTATGAGCAGTTCTTC